This entry lists 24 T cell receptor beta chains sequenced from one sample in a study of post-analysis software for immune sequencing data. These receptors' targets are unknown. Broader study findings: Four or five TRBV segments occurring more often in patients than controls included TRBV5-6, TRBV5-1 and TRBV20-1.

Built from TCR beta cDNA, the libraries had unique molecular identifiers in them. MiXCR, run by TCRdb on the PCR reads, gives a single entry per CDR3 protein. The sample lists fewer than 900,000 distinct CDR3 sequences, under 60% seen once, with roughly 4.9% in the top ten. Sequenced sample: blood. All receptors derive from a girl aged 10 to 17 with multiple sclerosis.

This clonotype was detected only a few times. The rearrangement links TRBV12-3 or TRBV12-4 to TRBJ1-2; a possible D gene is TRBD1 (5 bases). The CDR3 consists of 14 residues. Trimming removed 6 bases from V and 0 bases from J, with 11 bases in between. The CDR3 sequence is CASSTQGANYGYTF. Here the CDR3 DNA reads TGTGCCAGCAGCACCCAGGGAGCTAACTATGGCTACACCTTC.

The chain combines TRBV9 with TRBJ2-7; a possible D gene is TRBD2 (6 bases). V shed 4 bases and J shed 4 bases, with 18 bases lying between them. The CDR3 is made up of 15 amino acids. Germline V CDR1 and CDR2: SGDLS, YYNGEE. This CDR3 reads CASSPQGRAGYEQYF. DNA of the CDR3: TGTGCCAGCAGCCCCCAGGGCAGGGCGGGGTACGAGCAGTACTTC.

The chain is built from TRBV7-2 and TRBJ2-7; the match to TRBD2 covers 10 bases. The CDR3 covers 14 residues. V lost 9 bases, J lost 6 bases, and 11 bases stayed unmatched. Germline V lookup: CDR1 SGHTA, CDR2 FQGNSA. CDR3: CASEVSGRRGEQYF. CDR3 sequence (DNA): TGTGCCAGTGAAGTTAGCGGGAGGAGGGGCGAGCAGTACTTC.

In this sample, this clonotype turned up a few times. A read error may produce the germline difference seen at one junction end. The genes are TRBV25-1 and TRBJ2-7; possible D gene TRBD1, 5 bases. The CDR3 has 16 amino acids. Germline V gene lookup returns CDR1 MGHDK and CDR2 SYGVNS. The CDR3, as DNA: TGCGCCAGCAGTGAAGGCGTTCAGGGTACGTCGTACGAGCAGTACTTC. Translation gives CASSEGVQGTSYEQYF.

This clonotype was counted a few times. The chain employs TRBV6-1 and TRBJ2-4, with D maybe TRBD2 (7 bases). The CDR3 runs to 17 residues. The V gene lost 5 bases and the J gene lost 0 bases, with 17 bases spanning the gap. Looked up from germline, CDR1 is MNHNS and CDR2 is SASEGT. The CDR3 region has the DNA TGTGCCAGCAGTCCCCTAAAGGGGGGGGCAGCCAAAAACATTCAGTACTTC. It yields the protein CASSPLKGGAAKNIQYF.

With regard to this clonotype: The conserved phenylalanine or tryptophan normally closing the CDR3 is absent here, so this likely arose from a read error. The chain has TRBV3-1 and TRBJ2-1; 9 bases agree with TRBD1. The CDR3 spans 18 residues. Germline V gene lookup returns CDR1 LGHDT and CDR2 YNNKEL (reference sequence). J lost 4 bases, V lost 0 bases, and 10 bases had no gene match. CDR3 nucleotides: TGTGCCAGCAGCCAAGAAATACCATCCGGGACAGGGTACAATGAGCAGTTCTTA. Translating gives CASSQEIPSGTGYNEQFL.

This chain joins TRBV20-1 and TRBJ2-1; possible D gene TRBD2, 5 bases. This CDR3 spans 15 amino acids. The germline gives CDR1 DFQATT, CDR2 SNEGSKA (reference sequence). V was shortened by 6 bases and J by 7 bases, with 22 bases between the two germline ends. CDR3 loop: CSAPRYYQSGNEQFF. CDR3 sequence (DNA): TGCAGTGCCCCGAGATATTACCAGTCGGGGAATGAGCAGTTCTTC.

The CDR3 loop is CASRPTGSDYGYTF. Here the CDR3 DNA reads TGTGCCAGCAGACCTACAGGGTCCGACTATGGCTACACCTTC. The V gene is TRBV7-9, the J gene TRBJ1-2; D may be TRBD1 (6 bases). The V and J ends lost 6 bases and 3 bases respectively, with 14 bases between them. The V gene's germline CDR1 is SEHNR and CDR2 FQNEAQ (reference sequence). CDR3 size: 14 residues.

The chain is built from TRBV11-3 and TRBJ1-1; D gene ambiguous. CDR3 length equals 14 residues. Per germline, CDR1 SGHNT and CDR2 YENEEA. The V gene lost 0 bases and the J gene lost 4 bases, with 9 bases spanning the gap. This CDR3 reads CASSLDPVTTEAFF. As DNA, the CDR3 is TGTGCCAGCAGCTTAGATCCGGTGACCACTGAAGCTTTCTTT.

At least ten counts were recorded for this clonotype. This sequence joins TRBV4-3 and TRBJ2-5, with 8 bases that match TRBD2. The germline CDR1 and CDR2 sequences are LGHNA and YSLEER. Unmatched junction bases numbered 3, after V lost 1 base and J lost 2 bases. CDR3 length: 15 amino acids. CDR3: CASSQATGGQETQYF. The CDR3 DNA sequence: TGCGCCAGCAGCCAAGCTACGGGAGGGCAAGAGACCCAGTACTTC.

The chain has TRBV27 and TRBJ2-7; possible D gene TRBD1, 6 bases. V lost 0 bases and J 6 bases, leaving 18 bases between the germline ends. The CDR3 has 16 residues. From germline, CDR1 is MNHEY and CDR2 SMNVEV (reference sequence). Here the CDR3 reads CASSLSGPLGGGEQYF. CDR3 DNA sequence: TGTGCCAGCAGTTTATCTGGCCCCCTAGGGGGTGGCGAGCAGTACTTC.

This chain connects TRBV12-3 or TRBV12-4 to TRBJ2-1, with D unresolved. V lost 6 bases and J 11 bases, leaving 17 bases between the germline ends. There are 13 residues in the CDR3. In nucleotides, the CDR3 is TGTGCCAGCAGCCCCAACCCTGCAATGAAGCAGTTCTTC. It translates to CASSPNPAMKQFF.

The chain combines TRBV12-3 or TRBV12-4 with TRBJ2-5; possibly TRBD1 or TRBD2 for D (5 bases each). The CDR3 has 14 amino acids. Trimming took 6 bases from V and 1 from J, leaving 12 bases between them. Here the CDR3 reads CASRLGGGQETQYF. As DNA, the CDR3 is TGTGCCAGCAGACTAGGTGGGGGCCAAGAGACCCAGTACTTC.

The J gene is TRBJ1-2, the V gene TRBV29-1; D might be TRBD1 (6 bases). Per germline, CDR1 SQVTM and CDR2 ANQGSEA. Trimming pared 2 bases from V and 2 bases from J, leaving 12 bases between. CDR3 length: 14 amino acids. The CDR3 loop is CSVEWGAPNYGYTF. The CDR3 DNA follows: TGCAGCGTTGAATGGGGGGCCCCAAACTATGGCTACACCTTC.

This chain connects TRBV29-1 to TRBJ2-1, with 10 bases that match TRBD2. V trimming: 7 bases; J trimming: 9 bases; junction bases outside the gene matches: 9. This CDR3 is built from 13 residues. Germline V CDR1 and CDR2: SQVTM, ANQGSEA. The CDR3 nucleotides read TGCAGCGCACGGTCTAGCGGGAGTTTTGAGCAGTTCTTC. This sequence encodes CSARSSGSFEQFF.

This clonotype showed up just a few times. This chain connects TRBV15 to TRBJ2-4; 10 bases align to TRBD2. The V gene's germline CDR1 is LNHNV and CDR2 YYDKDF (reference sequence). V was clipped by 3 bases and J by 0 bases; unmatched bases: 14. The CDR3 covers 20 residues. CDR3 in DNA: TGTGCCACCAGCAGGGAGACTAGCGGGCTTCTCCATGGAGCCAAAAACATTCAGTACTTC. As protein: CATSRETSGLLHGAKNIQYF.

The chain is built from TRBV20-1 and TRBJ1-5, with 8 bases fitting TRBD1. The J segment lost 0 bases and the V segment lost 7 bases, leaving 11 bases of the junction unmatched. The CDR3 is 16 residues long. CDR1 and CDR2 from the germline V gene are DFQATT and SNEGSKA (reference sequence). The CDR3 DNA is TGCAGTGTCGCAGGGGGCAACCCTTATAGCAATCAGCCCCAGCATTTT. Protein: CSVAGGNPYSNQPQHF.

There are a few counts of this clonotype. This chain connects TRBV20-1 to TRBJ1-1, with TRBD1 matching 10 bases. Trimming at V came to 0 bases and at J to 4 bases, leaving 8 bases not matched to a gene. CDR3 length equals 16 residues. Germline V gene data show CDR1 as DFQATT and CDR2 as SNEGSKA (reference sequence). The CDR3 loop reads CSARDLRDRGFTEAFF. CDR3 DNA sequence: TGCAGTGCTAGAGATCTCCGGGACAGGGGATTCACTGAAGCTTTCTTT.

This rearrangement joins TRBV15 to TRBJ1-2; possible D gene TRBD1, 6 bases. The CDR3 covers 13 residues. The V gene lost 2 bases and the J gene lost 5 bases, with 9 bases spanning the gap. CDR1 and CDR2 from the germline V gene are LNHNV and YYDKDF (reference sequence). This CDR3 reads CATSRRGGYGYTF. CDR3 DNA sequence: TGTGCCACCAGCAGAAGGGGGGGGTATGGCTACACCTTC.

V usage is TRBV29-1 and J usage is TRBJ1-1, with 11 bases matching TRBD1. The germline gives CDR1 SQVTM, CDR2 ANQGSEA. With 6 bases clipped from V and 1 base from J, the junction kept 7 bases outside the gene matches. The CDR3 consists of 15 residues. The CDR3, as DNA: TGCAGCGTAGGACAGGGGGCCGGAGGGAACACTGAAGCTTTCTTT. It specifies CSVGQGAGGNTEAFF.

This rearrangement joins TRBV5-1 to TRBJ1-6; D gene unclear. Trimming left V 6 bases short and J 5 bases short, with 12 bases between. Per the germline V gene, CDR1 is SGHRS and CDR2 is YFSETQ. This CDR3 is 14 amino acids long. DNA of the CDR3: TGCGCCAGCACGAGGGAGCTCGATAATTCACCCCTCCACTTT. Protein: CASTRELDNSPLHF.

The J gene is TRBJ2-7, the V gene TRBV7-2, with D perhaps matching TRBD2 (7 bases). CDR1 is SGHTA, CDR2 FQGNSA, per germline. Trimming cost V 1 base and J 6 bases, with 13 bases left between them. The CDR3 loop spans 14 amino acids. CDR3 sequence: CASSLEGGGREQYF. CDR3 coding DNA: TGTGCCAGCAGCTTAGAGGGGGGGGGGCGCGAGCAGTACTTC. Variable domain in full (rest from reference TRBV7-2 and TRBJ2-7): GAGVSQSPSNKVTEKGKDVELRCDPISGHTALYWYRQSLGQGLEFLIYFQGNSAPDKSGLPSDRFSAERTGGSVSTLTIQRTQQEDSAVYLCASSLEGGGREQYFGPGTRLTVT.

This chain links TRBV20-1 with TRBJ2-7, with a possible D match to TRBD1 (5 bases). The J call is doubtful: the DNA matches TRBJ2-5 better. The CDR3 runs to 12 residues. Germline values: CDR1 DFQATT, CDR2 SNEGSKA (reference sequence). CDR3 nucleotide sequence: TGCAGTGCTACAGGACACAAAGAGACCCAGTACTTC. This codes for CSATGHKETQYF.

The chain's CDR3 is CATSDFGMNEQFF. DNA of the CDR3: TGTGCCACCAGTGATTTTGGTATGAATGAGCAGTTCTTC. This rearrangement joins TRBV24-1 to TRBJ2-1, with D unresolved. This CDR3 is 13 amino acids long. The germline V and J ends were trimmed by 1 base and 7 bases, with 7 bases remaining between them. Germline assignment: CDR1 KGHDR and CDR2 SFDVKD.